Listed below are T cell receptor beta chains from one sample, sequenced in a study of cytomegalovirus exposure and HLA in healthy donors. Generated by immunoSEQ multiplex PCR, the TCRdb table keeps only in-frame clones and is missing some. The sample has about 180,000 clones; about 80% are singletons. What was sequenced was PBMCs. Receptors were obtained from a man aged 55 to 70 in good health and CMV-seronegative. Both conserved end residues are part of each CDR3. Fields, in order: CDR3 DNA, CDR3 protein, clone size, J gene, D gene, V gene. A D gene is named only where the DNA matches it firmly. Size is stated for part of the rows, as once, few or many counts, or as a class when the clone is expanded.

DNA: TGCGCCAGCAGCTTGGGTCAACTAGCGGGGAGATACAATGAGCAGTTCTTC
CDR3: CASSLGQLAGRYNEQFF
size: .
J: TRBJ2-1
D: TRBD2
V: TRBV5-1

DNA: TGTGCCAGCAGCGTTGCGATGACGGGAAATGAAAAACTGTTTTTT
CDR3: CASSVAMTGNEKLFF
size: .
J: TRBJ1-4
D: .
V: TRBV9

DNA: TGTGCCGGCAGTCCGAATAGCGGGGGGAACACCGGGGAGCTGTTTTTT
CDR3: CAGSPNSGGNTGELFF
size: .
J: TRBJ2-2
D: TRBD2
V: TRBV5-4

DNA: TGTGCCACCAGGAGACAGGATCCGAAGTCACCCCTCCACTTT
CDR3: CATRRQDPKSPLHF
size: .
J: TRBJ1-6
D: .
V: TRBV15

DNA: TGTGCCAGCAGCTTAAGGCTAGCTAGCACAGATACGCAGTATTTT
CDR3: CASSLRLASTDTQYF
size: .
J: TRBJ2-3
D: .
V: TRBV13

DNA: TGTGCCAGCAGCTTAAGTGAACTCTCTGGGGCCAACGTCCTGACTTTC
CDR3: CASSLSELSGANVLTF
size: few
J: TRBJ2-6
D: .
V: TRBV11-2

DNA: TGTGCCAGCAGCCAAGATCGGATAGGACTCTATGGCTACACCTTC
CDR3: CASSQDRIGLYGYTF
size: .
J: TRBJ1-2
D: .
V: TRBV14

DNA: TGCGCCAGCAGCTTGGGGCCGAACACTGAAGCTTTCTTT
CDR3: CASSLGPNTEAFF
size: .
J: TRBJ1-1
D: .
V: TRBV5-1

DNA: TGCGCCAGCAGCGATTGGAGGGACAGCTCTGGAAACACCATATATTTT
CDR3: CASSDWRDSSGNTIYF
size: .
J: TRBJ1-3
D: TRBD1
V: TRBV5-1

DNA: TGCGCCAGCAGCTTGGAGGCGGTAGGAAACACCATATATTTT
CDR3: CASSLEAVGNTIYF
size: .
J: TRBJ1-3
D: .
V: TRBV5-1

DNA: TGTGCCAGCAGCCAAGTCAGGAACACTGAAGCTTTCTTT
CDR3: CASSQVRNTEAFF
size: once
J: TRBJ1-1
D: .
V: TRBV14

DNA: TGTGCCAGCAGACGGACAGGGAATGGCTACACCTTC
CDR3: CASRRTGNGYTF
size: .
J: TRBJ1-2
D: TRBD1
V: TRBV6-1